Listed here is a single TCR beta chain. The data were obtained in a study of blood T cell repertoires in COVID-19. Method: immunoSEQ multiplex PCR; TCRdb's copy keeps in-frame clones and lacks some. The sample contains approximately 110,000 clones, around 83% of which appear only once. The CDR3 is 13 residues long. The J segment lost 9 bases and the V segment lost 4 bases, leaving 6 bases of the junction unmatched. This rearrangement joins TRBV12-3 or TRBV12-4 to TRBJ2-4, with 7 bases fitting TRBD1. Sequencing was carried out using peripheral blood. The sequence was collected from a woman aged 80 or over with active or convalescent COVID-19. The CDR3: CASSSGGWGIQYF. In nucleotides, the CDR3 is TGTGCCAGCAGTTCAGGGGGTTGGGGCATTCAGTACTTC.